The 2 T cell receptor beta chains given below trace back to one sample, sequenced in a study of blood T cell repertoires in COVID-19. Some clones are missing from TCRdb's copy, which holds only in-frame ones; the method was immunoSEQ multiplex PCR. The sample records 200,000 to 300,000 clones, about 87% being singletons. The source material was PBMCs or T cells enriched from blood (not recorded which). These receptor sequences come from a man aged 45-65 years who had been exposed to COVID-19.

This sequence joins TRBV9 and TRBJ2-3; 11 bases fit TRBD2. In germline, CDR1 is SGDLS, CDR2 YYNGEE. CDR3 length: 16 amino acids. Losses at the gene ends were 3 bases for V and 5 bases for J; bases not matched to a gene: 8. The CDR3 loop reads CASSAPGTSGVDTQYF. In DNA, the CDR3 is TGTGCCAGCAGCGCTCCCGGGACTAGCGGCGTAGATACGCAGTATTTT.

This clone was detected once. V and J are TRBV20-1 and TRBJ1-3; 8 bases fit TRBD1. The CDR3 contains 14 residues. From germline, CDR1 is DFQATT and CDR2 SNEGSKA (reference sequence). V was pared by 3 bases and J by 0 bases, with 1 base of the junction left unmatched. The CDR3 nucleotides are TGCAGTGCTAGTGGGACAGGCTCTGGAAACACCATATATTTT. Translation gives CSASGTGSGNTIYF.